This T cell receptor (beta chain) is from a study of blood T cell repertoires in COVID-19 (dated by TCRdb to the early 2020s). About the investigation overall: The collaborator samples originated in the United States, Italy and Spain and spanned the acute and convalescent phases of COVID-19. The prospective study material was composed of cDNA or gDNA derived from T cells, B-cell-depleted T cells, or PBMCs. The dataset comprised deeply sampled blood TCRbeta repertoires from subjects exposed to, actively infected with, or recovered from COVID-19. The repertoires were made available in a free public database intended to serve as a resource for research on the immune response to SARS-CoV-2. The samples were drawn from the first 160 participants of the ongoing ImmuneRACE study and from some 1,300 subjects provided by 6 global collaborators. A de-identified subject ID, COVID-19 status, age in years and sex were almost always included in the sample metadata. Where available, HLA class I and class II types were taken from metadata supplied by the sample provider and were not determined by assay-based typing.

The immunoSEQ Assay, a bias-controlled multiplex PCR, was used to amplify TCRbeta CDR3 regions from genomic DNA. The published analysis was carried out like this. Nucleated cell counts per sample were estimated from amplification of reference gene primers within the assay. Sequence reads were collapsed and filtered to measure the absolute abundance of every unique TCRbeta CDR3 rearrangement. Productive Simpson clonality was computed per sample as the square root of Simpson's diversity index over productive rearrangements. Not all clones reach the TCRdb copy of this immuneACCESS table, which keeps in-frame sequences only. Checked studies attribute under half of the gap to unresolved V genes and leave the rest unexplained. The V and J calls and clone size were taken over from that table, and D and trimming were inferred from the DNA. Within this sample are about 370,000 clones, with around 92% of them counted one time only. Around 3% of the sample lies in the top ten.

The CDR3 starts with the cysteine, ends with the phenylalanine, and has 18 residues. Just CDR3 DNA is preserved here, 54 bases in frame from base 1. The germline V gene yields SGDLS for CDR1 and YYNGEE for CDR2. V has 6 bases trimmed and J has 6 bases trimmed; junction bases matching no gene number 20. At one collaborating source in Seattle, patients were enrolled during active infection and were followed longitudinally through the course of disease. Each collaborating institution followed its own protocols to collect whole blood in K2EDTA tubes. For TCRbeta analysis, collaborators shipped samples as frozen whole blood, isolated PBMCs, or DNA extracted from either of those sample types. About this clone: No cognate antigen has been identified for it. Per-base quality was not reported, and no clone a single base away is much larger than it.

The investigation overall reported the following: Clinical and demographic metadata were provided uncurated, with the amount varying by source and participant.

This TCR was sampled from a woman aged 25 to 39 with COVID-19, enrolled during active disease. Rearrangement joined TRBV9 to TRBJ1-5; TRBD1 agrees with 8 junctional bases. The sample was peripheral blood. The CDR3 region reads CASNPNNRRQGWGQPQHF. The nucleotide sequence reads TGTGCCAGCAACCCTAACAACCGGCGACAGGGGTGGGGTCAGCCCCAGCATTTT.